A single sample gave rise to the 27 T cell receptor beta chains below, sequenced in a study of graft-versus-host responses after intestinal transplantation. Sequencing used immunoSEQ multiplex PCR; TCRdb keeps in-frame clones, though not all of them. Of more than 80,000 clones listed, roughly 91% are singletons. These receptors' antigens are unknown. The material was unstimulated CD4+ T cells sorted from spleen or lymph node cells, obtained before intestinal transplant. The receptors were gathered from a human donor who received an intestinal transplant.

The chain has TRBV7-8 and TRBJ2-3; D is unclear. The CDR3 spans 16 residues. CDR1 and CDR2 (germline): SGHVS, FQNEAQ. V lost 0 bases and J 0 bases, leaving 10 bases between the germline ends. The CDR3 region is CASSLAGATSTDTQYF. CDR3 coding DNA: TGTGCCAGCAGCTTAGCTGGTGCGACTAGCACAGATACGCAGTATTTT.

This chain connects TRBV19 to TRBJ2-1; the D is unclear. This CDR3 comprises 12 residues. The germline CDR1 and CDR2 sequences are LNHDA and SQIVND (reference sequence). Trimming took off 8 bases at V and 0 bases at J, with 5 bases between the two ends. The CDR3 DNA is TGTGCCAGTTCGGGCTCCTACAATGAGCAGTTCTTC. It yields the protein CASSGSYNEQFF. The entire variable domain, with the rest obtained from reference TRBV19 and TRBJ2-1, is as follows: DGGITQSPKYLFRKEGQNVTLSCEQNLNHDAMYWYRQDPGQGLRLIYYSQIVNDFQKGDIAEGYSVSREKKESFPLTVTSAQKNPTAFYLCASSGSYNEQFFGPGTRLTVL.

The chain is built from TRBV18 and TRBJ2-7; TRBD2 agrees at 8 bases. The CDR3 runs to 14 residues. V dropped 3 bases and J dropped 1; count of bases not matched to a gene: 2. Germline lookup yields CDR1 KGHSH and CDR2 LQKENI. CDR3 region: CASSPAGGSYEQYF. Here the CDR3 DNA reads TGTGCCAGCTCACCGGCGGGAGGTTCCTACGAGCAGTACTTC.

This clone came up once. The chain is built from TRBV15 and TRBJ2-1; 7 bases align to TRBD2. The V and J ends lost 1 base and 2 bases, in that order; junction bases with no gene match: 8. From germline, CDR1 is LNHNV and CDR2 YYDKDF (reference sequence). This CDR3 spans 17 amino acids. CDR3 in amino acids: CATSRGLTSATYNEQFF. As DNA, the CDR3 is TGTGCCACCAGCAGAGGGTTAACTAGCGCGACCTACAATGAGCAGTTCTTC. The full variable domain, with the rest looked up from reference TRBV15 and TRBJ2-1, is DAMVIQNPRYQVTQFGKPVTLSCSQTLNHNVMYWYQQKSSQAPKLLFHYYDKDFNNEADTPDNFQSRRPNTSFCFLDIRSPGLGDTAMYLCATSRGLTSATYNEQFFGPGTRLTVL.

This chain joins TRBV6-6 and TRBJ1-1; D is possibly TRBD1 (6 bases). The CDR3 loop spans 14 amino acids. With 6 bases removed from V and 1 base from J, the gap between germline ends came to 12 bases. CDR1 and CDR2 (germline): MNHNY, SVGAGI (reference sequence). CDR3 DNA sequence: TGTGCCAGCAGCCCCGGGACACAGAACACTGAAGCTTTCTTT. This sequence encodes CASSPGTQNTEAFF.

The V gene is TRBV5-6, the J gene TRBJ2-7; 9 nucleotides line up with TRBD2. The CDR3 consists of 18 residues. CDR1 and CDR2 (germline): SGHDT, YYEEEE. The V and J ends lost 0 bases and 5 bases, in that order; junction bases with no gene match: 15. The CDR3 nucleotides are TGTGCCAGCAGCTTGGTAGGGGGTTATGGCGGGGGGGCCAACGAGCAGTACTTC. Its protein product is CASSLVGGYGGGANEQYF.

The CDR3 loop reads CASSSGLPPYEQYF. In DNA, the CDR3 is TGTGCCAGCAGCTCTGGACTCCCTCCCTACGAGCAGTACTTC. V is TRBV7-3 and J is TRBJ2-7; a possible D gene is TRBD2 (5 bases). There are 14 residues in the CDR3. CDR1 is SGHTA and CDR2 is FQGTGA in the germline V gene. V was clipped by 4 bases and J by 2 bases, with 12 bases between them.

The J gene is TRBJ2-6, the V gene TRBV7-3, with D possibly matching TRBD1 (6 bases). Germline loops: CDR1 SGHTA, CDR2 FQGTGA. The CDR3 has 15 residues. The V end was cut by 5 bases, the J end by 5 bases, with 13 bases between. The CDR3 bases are TGTGCCAGCAGCCCAGGACAGCCTAGGGCCAACGTCCTGACTTTC. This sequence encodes CASSPGQPRANVLTF.

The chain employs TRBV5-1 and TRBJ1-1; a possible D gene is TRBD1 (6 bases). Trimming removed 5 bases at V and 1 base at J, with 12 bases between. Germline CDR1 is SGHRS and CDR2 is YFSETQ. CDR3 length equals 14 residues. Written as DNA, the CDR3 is TGCGCCAGCAGGAACGGACAGCCGAACACTGAAGCTTTCTTT. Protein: CASRNGQPNTEAFF.

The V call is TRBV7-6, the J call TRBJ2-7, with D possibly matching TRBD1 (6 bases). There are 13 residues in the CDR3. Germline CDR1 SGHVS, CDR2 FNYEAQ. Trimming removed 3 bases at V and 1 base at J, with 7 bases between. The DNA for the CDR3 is TGTGCCAGCAGCTTGGGGGCTTCCTACGAGCAGTACTTC. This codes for CASSLGASYEQYF.

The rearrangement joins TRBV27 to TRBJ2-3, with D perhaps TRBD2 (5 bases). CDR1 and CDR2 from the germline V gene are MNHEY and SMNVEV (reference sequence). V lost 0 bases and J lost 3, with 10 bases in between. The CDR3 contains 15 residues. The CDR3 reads CASSLSGRGTDTQYF. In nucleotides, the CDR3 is TGTGCCAGCAGTTTATCGGGCAGAGGGACAGATACGCAGTATTTT.

The CDR3 region has the DNA TGTGCCAGCAATTCGAGGGAGGTGGCTCCGAATGAGCAGTTCTTC. Translation gives CASNSREVAPNEQFF. This rearrangement joins TRBV2 to TRBJ2-1; possible D gene TRBD2, 6 bases. The CDR3 has 15 residues. Trimming stripped 7 bases from V and 7 bases from J, with 20 bases between. Germline V gene sequence: CDR1 SNHLY, CDR2 FYNNEI. Together with reference TRBV2 and TRBJ2-1, the CDR3 gives the full variable domain: EPEVTQTPSHQVTQMGQEVILRCVPISNHLYFYWYRQILGQKVEFLVSFYNNEISEKSEIFDDQFSVERPDGSNFTLKIRSTKLEDSAMYFCASNSREVAPNEQFFGPGTRLTVL.

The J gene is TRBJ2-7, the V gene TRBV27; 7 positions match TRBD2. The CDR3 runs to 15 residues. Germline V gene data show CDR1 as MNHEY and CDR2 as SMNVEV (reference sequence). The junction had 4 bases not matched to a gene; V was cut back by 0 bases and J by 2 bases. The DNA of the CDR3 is TGTGCCAGCAGTTTATCGGCTAGCGGAACCTACGAGCAGTACTTC. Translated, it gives CASSLSASGTYEQYF.

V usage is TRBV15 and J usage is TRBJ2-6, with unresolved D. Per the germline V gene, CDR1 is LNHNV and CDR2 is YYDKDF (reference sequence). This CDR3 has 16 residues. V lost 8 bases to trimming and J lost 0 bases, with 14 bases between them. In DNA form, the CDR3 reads TGTGCCACCTCTCCCCCTCCCGTCTCTGGGGCCAACGTCCTGACTTTC. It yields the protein CATSPPPVSGANVLTF. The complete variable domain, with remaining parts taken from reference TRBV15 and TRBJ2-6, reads DAMVIQNPRYQVTQFGKPVTLSCSQTLNHNVMYWYQQKSSQAPKLLFHYYDKDFNNEADTPDNFQSRRPNTSFCFLDIRSPGLGDTAMYLCATSPPPVSGANVLTFGAGSRLTVL.

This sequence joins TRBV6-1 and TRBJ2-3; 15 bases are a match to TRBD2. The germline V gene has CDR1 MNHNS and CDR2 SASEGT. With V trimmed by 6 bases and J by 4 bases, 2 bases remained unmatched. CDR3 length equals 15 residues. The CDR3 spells CASRGLAGGSDTQYF. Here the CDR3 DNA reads TGTGCCAGCAGGGGACTAGCGGGGGGCTCAGATACGCAGTATTTT.

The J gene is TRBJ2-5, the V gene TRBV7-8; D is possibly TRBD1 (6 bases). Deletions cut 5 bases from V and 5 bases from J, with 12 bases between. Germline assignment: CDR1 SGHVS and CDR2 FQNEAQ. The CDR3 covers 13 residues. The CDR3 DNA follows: TGTGCCAGCAGCCTCTCAGGGGCTGAGACCCAGTACTTC. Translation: CASSLSGAETQYF.

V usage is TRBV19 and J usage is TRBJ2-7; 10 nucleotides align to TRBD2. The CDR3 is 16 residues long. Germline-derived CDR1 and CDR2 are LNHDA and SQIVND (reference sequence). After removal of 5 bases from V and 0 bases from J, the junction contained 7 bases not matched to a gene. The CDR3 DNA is TGTGCCAGTAGTCCCCCGGGACTAGCGAGCTCCTACGAGCAGTACTTC. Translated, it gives CASSPPGLASSYEQYF.

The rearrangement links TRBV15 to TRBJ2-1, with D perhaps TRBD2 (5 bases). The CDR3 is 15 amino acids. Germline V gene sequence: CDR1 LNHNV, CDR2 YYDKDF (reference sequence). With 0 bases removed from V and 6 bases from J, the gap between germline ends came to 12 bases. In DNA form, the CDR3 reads TGTGCCACCAGCAGAGAACTAGGACGTGGCAATGAGCAGTTCTTC. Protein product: CATSRELGRGNEQFF.

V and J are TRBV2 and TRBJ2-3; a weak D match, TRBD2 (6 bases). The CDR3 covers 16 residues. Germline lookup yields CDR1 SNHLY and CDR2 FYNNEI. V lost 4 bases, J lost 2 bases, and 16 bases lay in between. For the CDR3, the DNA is TGTGCCAGCAGTGGCGGGACTCCCGGCACCACAGATACGCAGTATTTT. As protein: CASSGGTPGTTDTQYF.

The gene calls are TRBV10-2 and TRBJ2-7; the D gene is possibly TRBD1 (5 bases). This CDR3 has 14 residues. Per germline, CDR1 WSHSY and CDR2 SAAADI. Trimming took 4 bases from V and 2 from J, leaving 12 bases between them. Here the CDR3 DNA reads TGCGCCAGCAGTGCAGGGTTAGGGGCCTACGAGCAGTACTTC. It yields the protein CASSAGLGAYEQYF.

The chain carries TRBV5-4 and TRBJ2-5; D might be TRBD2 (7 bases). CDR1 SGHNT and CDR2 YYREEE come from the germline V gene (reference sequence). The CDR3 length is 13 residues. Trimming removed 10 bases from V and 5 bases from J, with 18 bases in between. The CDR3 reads CAYHEGGGETQYF. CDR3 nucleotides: TGTGCCTACCACGAGGGGGGAGGGGAGACCCAGTACTTC.

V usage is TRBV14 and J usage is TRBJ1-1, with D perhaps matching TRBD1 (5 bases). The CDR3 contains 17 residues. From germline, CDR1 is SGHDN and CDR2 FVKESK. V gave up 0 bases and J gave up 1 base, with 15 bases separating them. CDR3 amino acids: CASSQDLGVGANTEAFF. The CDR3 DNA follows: TGTGCCAGCAGCCAAGACCTTGGGGTAGGGGCGAACACTGAAGCTTTCTTT.

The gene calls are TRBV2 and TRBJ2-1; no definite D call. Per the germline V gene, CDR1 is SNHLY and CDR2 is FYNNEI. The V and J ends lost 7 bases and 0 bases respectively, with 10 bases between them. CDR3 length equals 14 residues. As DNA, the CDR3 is TGTGCCAGCAAGGCGGAAAGCTCCTACAATGAGCAGTTCTTC. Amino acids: CASKAESSYNEQFF.

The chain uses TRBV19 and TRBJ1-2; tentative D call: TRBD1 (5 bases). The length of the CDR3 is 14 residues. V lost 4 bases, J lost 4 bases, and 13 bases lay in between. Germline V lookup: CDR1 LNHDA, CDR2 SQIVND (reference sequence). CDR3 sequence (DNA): TGTGCCAGTAGTACCATGACAGTCGTCTATGGCTACACCTTC. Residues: CASSTMTVVYGYTF.

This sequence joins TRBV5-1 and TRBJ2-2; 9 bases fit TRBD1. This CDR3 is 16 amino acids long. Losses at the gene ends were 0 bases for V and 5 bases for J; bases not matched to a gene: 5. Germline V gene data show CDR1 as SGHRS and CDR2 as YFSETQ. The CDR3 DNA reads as TGCGCCAGCAGCTTGGCGGGACAGGGCCAAACCGGGGAGCTGTTTTTT. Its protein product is CASSLAGQGQTGELFF.

CDR3 sequence: CASSLAGTGYTDTQYF. The CDR3 coding sequence is TGCGCCAGCAGCTTGGCGGGGACAGGGTATACAGATACGCAGTATTTT. The rearrangement joins TRBV5-1 to TRBJ2-3; 9 nucleotides match TRBD1. The germline V gene encodes CDR1 SGHRS and CDR2 YFSETQ. V lost 0 bases and J lost 3; bases outside the gene matches: 5. The CDR3 consists of 16 residues.

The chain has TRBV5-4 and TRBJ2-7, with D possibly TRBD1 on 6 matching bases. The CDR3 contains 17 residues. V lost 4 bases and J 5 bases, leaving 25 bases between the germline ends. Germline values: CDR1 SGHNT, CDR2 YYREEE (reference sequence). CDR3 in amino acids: CASSATLGLGGGDEQYF. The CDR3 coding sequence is TGTGCCAGCAGCGCCACTCTTGGTTTAGGGGGTGGTGACGAGCAGTACTTC.